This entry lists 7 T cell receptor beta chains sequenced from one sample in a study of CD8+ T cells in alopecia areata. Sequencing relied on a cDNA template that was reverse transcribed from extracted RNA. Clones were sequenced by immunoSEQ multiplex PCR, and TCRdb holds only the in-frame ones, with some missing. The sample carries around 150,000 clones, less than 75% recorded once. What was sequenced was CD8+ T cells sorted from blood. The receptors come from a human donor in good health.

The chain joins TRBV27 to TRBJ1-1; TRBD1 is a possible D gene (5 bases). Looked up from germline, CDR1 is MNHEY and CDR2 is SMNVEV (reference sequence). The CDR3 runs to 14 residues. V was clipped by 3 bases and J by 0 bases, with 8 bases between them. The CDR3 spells CASSFQGLNTEAFF. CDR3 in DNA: TGTGCCAGCAGTTTCCAGGGCTTGAACACTGAAGCTTTCTTT.

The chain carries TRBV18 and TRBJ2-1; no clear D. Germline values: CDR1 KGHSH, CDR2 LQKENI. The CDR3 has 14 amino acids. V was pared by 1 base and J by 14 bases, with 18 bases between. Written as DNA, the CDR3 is TGTGCCAGCTCACCACGAGATCGACTCGAAAACGAGTTCTTC. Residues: CASSPRDRLENEFF. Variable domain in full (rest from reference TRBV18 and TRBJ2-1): NAGVMQNPRHLVRRRGQEARLRCSPMKGHSHVYWYRQLPEEGLKFMVYLQKENIIDESGMPKERFSAEFPKEGPSILRIQQVVRGDSAAYFCASSPRDRLENEFFGPGTRLTVL.

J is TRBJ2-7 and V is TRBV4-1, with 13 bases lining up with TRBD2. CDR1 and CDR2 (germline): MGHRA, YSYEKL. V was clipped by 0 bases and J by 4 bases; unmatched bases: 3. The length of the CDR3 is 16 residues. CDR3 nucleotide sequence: TGCGCCAGCAGCCAAGACGGGACTAGCGGGGTTTACGAGCAGTACTTC. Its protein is CASSQDGTSGVYEQYF.

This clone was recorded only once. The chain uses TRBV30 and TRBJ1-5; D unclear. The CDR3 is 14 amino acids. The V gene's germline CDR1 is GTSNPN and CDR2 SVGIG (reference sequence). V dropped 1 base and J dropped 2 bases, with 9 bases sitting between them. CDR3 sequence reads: CAWSDPDGNQPQHF. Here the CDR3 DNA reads TGTGCCTGGAGTGACCCGGACGGCAATCAGCCCCAGCATTTT.

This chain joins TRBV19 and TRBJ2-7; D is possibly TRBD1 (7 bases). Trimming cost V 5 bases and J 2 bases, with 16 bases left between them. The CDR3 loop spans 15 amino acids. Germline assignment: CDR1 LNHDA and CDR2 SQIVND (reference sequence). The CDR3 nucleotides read TGTGCCAGTAGTTCAGGGGGAGGAGTGGCCTACGAGCAGTACTTC. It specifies CASSSGGGVAYEQYF.

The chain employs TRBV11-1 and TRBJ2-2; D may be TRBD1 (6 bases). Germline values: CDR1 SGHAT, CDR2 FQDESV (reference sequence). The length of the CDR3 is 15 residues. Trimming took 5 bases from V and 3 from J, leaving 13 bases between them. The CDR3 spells CASSTGTKHTGELFF. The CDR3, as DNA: TGTGCCAGCAGCACCGGGACAAAACACACCGGGGAGCTGTTTTTT. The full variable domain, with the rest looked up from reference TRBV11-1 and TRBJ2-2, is EAEVAQSPRYKITEKSQAVAFWCDPISGHATLYWYRQILGQGPELLVQFQDESVVDDSQLPKDRFSAERLKGVDSTLKIQPAELGDSAMYLCASSTGTKHTGELFFGEGSRLTVL.

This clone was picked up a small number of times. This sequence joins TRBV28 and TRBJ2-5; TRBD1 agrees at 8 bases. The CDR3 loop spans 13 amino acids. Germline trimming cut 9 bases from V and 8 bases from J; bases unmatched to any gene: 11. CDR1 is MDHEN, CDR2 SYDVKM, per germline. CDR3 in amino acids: CASNGGQAYTQYF. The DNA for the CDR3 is TGTGCCAGTAACGGGGGACAGGCATATACCCAGTACTTC.